This TCR beta chain was found in a study of blood T cell repertoires in COVID-19. Study at large: PBMCs, B-cell-depleted T cells, or T cells were the source of the cDNA or gDNA that made up the material.

The length of the CDR3 is 16 residues. The germline V gene encodes CDR1 SEHNR and CDR2 FQNEAQ (reference sequence). V lost 5 bases and J 6 bases, leaving 20 bases between the germline ends. Source study methods: It was from reference gene primer amplification that nucleated cell counts were estimated. Measured with immunoSEQ multiplex PCR; TCRdb has only the in-frame clones, and not every one. V, J and clone size were drawn from that table, and D and trimming were deduced from the DNA. The sample shows just over 150,000 clones, roughly 80% of them seen only once. The J gene is TRBJ1-5, the V gene TRBV7-9; D might be TRBD1 (6 bases). This clonotype was sampled from a man in his fifties or sixties with acute or convalescent COVID-19. Sequenced: peripheral blood. This CDR3 is CASSLGQNHFFQPQHF. The CDR3 DNA reads as TGTGCCAGCAGCCTAGGACAGAATCATTTCTTTCAGCCCCAGCATTTT.